These T cell receptor beta chains were read from a single sample in a study of identifying expanded T cells in peripheral blood. Assay: immunoSEQ multiplex PCR; the TCRdb copy retains only in-frame clones and omits some. This table holds roughly 120,000 clones, about 88% found once. The sequencing sample was made of blood. These receptors originate from a person aged 18 to 75 in good health. CDR3s include the opening cysteine and the closing phenylalanine or tryptophan. The D gene is left open where the match is weak. Some rows mark clone size as missing; the rest say once, few, many or name a class of expanded clone.

V gene: TRBV28
J gene: TRBJ2-7
clone size: -
D gene: TRBD2
CDR3 protein: CASSSGNEQYF
CDR3 DNA: TGTGCCAGCAGTAGCGGGAACGAGCAGTACTTC

V gene: TRBV18
J gene: TRBJ2-5
clone size: -
D gene: TRBD1
CDR3 protein: CASSQTLPRTGMETQYF
CDR3 DNA: TGTGCCAGCTCACAAACTCTGCCCCGGACAGGGATGGAGACCCAGTACTTC

V gene: TRBV7-8
J gene: TRBJ1-5
clone size: -
D gene: -
CDR3 protein: CASSLTGTPDQPQHF
CDR3 DNA: TGTGCCAGCAGCCTCACCGGGACACCAGATCAGCCCCAGCATTTT

V gene: TRBV29-1
J gene: TRBJ2-3
clone size: -
D gene: -
CDR3 protein: CSVEGGSLTELRTDTQYF
CDR3 DNA: TGCAGCGTTGAAGGGGGAAGCCTGACAGAACTCCGCACAGATACGCAGTATTTT

V gene: TRBV18
J gene: TRBJ2-7
clone size: -
D gene: -
CDR3 protein: CASSPVTGLSPYEQYF
CDR3 DNA: TGTGCCAGCTCACCTGTTACAGGGCTAAGTCCCTACGAGCAGTACTTC

V gene: TRBV5-1
J gene: TRBJ1-3
clone size: -
D gene: -
CDR3 protein: CASSSELLGNTIYF
CDR3 DNA: TGCGCCAGCAGCTCGGAGCTGTTGGGAAACACCATATATTTT

V gene: TRBV7-9
J gene: TRBJ2-3
clone size: once
D gene: -
CDR3 protein: CASSYGTQSTDTQYF
CDR3 DNA: TGTGCCAGCAGCTACGGGACTCAAAGCACAGATACGCAGTATTTT

V gene: TRBV5-6
J gene: TRBJ2-3
clone size: -
D gene: -
CDR3 protein: CASSLLGVGTDTQYF
CDR3 DNA: TGTGCCAGCAGCTTGCTAGGGGTTGGCACAGATACGCAGTATTTT

V gene: TRBV10-3
J gene: TRBJ2-1
clone size: once
D gene: -
CDR3 protein: CAAGGGPNEQFF
CDR3 DNA: TGTGCCGCCGGCGGGGGCCCCAATGAGCAGTTCTTC

V gene: TRBV6-1
J gene: TRBJ2-7
clone size: once
D gene: -
CDR3 protein: CASSGQSMVYEQYF
CDR3 DNA: TGTGCCAGCAGTGGTCAATCCATGGTCTACGAGCAGTACTTC

V gene: TRBV6-5
J gene: TRBJ2-3
clone size: -
D gene: TRBD2
CDR3 protein: CASSRSGGRGDTQYF
CDR3 DNA: TGTGCCAGCAGTCGTAGCGGGGGGCGGGGAGATACGCAGTATTTT

V gene: TRBV19
J gene: TRBJ1-6
clone size: -
D gene: TRBD1
CDR3 protein: CASSIAPGQNSPLHF
CDR3 DNA: TGTGCCAGTAGTATAGCCCCGGGACAGAATTCACCCCTCCACTTT

V gene: TRBV10-1
J gene: TRBJ2-2
clone size: once
D gene: TRBD1
CDR3 protein: CASSDLGTANTGELFF
CDR3 DNA: TGCGCCAGCAGCGACCTCGGGACAGCCAACACCGGGGAGCTGTTTTTT

V gene: TRBV19
J gene: TRBJ2-2
clone size: -
D gene: -
CDR3 protein: CASSQFRGNTGELFF
CDR3 DNA: TGTGCCAGTAGTCAATTTCGAGGGAACACCGGGGAGCTGTTTTTT

V gene: TRBV4-1
J gene: TRBJ1-3
clone size: -
D gene: TRBD1
CDR3 protein: CASSQGGTVSGNTIYF
CDR3 DNA: TGCGCCAGCAGCCAAGGAGGGACAGTCTCTGGAAACACCATATATTTT

V gene: TRBV9
J gene: TRBJ2-7
clone size: once
D gene: -
CDR3 protein: CASSVGPSNEQYF
CDR3 DNA: TGTGCCAGCAGCGTAGGTCCTTCAAACGAGCAGTACTTC

V gene: TRBV28
J gene: TRBJ2-1
clone size: -
D gene: TRBD1
CDR3 protein: CASNLPGGYNEQFF
CDR3 DNA: TGTGCCAGCAACCTGCCAGGGGGCTACAATGAGCAGTTCTTC

V gene: TRBV7-9
J gene: TRBJ2-7
clone size: -
D gene: -
CDR3 protein: CASSLSRGNYEQYF
CDR3 DNA: TGTGCCAGCAGCTTATCCAGGGGCAACTACGAGCAGTACTTC

V gene: TRBV11-2
J gene: TRBJ2-2
clone size: few
D gene: -
CDR3 protein: CASSLLTSLTGELFF
CDR3 DNA: TGTGCCAGCAGCTTATTGACTAGTCTCACCGGGGAGCTGTTTTTT

V gene: TRBV5-4
J gene: TRBJ2-7
clone size: -
D gene: TRBD2
CDR3 protein: CASSWARLAGVGEQYF
CDR3 DNA: TGTGCCAGCAGCTGGGCCCGATTGGCGGGAGTAGGAGAGCAGTACTTC

V gene: TRBV7-2
J gene: TRBJ1-3
clone size: -
D gene: -
CDR3 protein: CASSSFKLAGNTIYF
CDR3 DNA: TGTGCCAGCAGCTCCTTTAAATTAGCTGGAAACACCATATATTTT

V gene: TRBV5-1
J gene: TRBJ2-7
clone size: -
D gene: TRBD2
CDR3 protein: CASSLSASGSYEQYF
CDR3 DNA: TGCGCCAGCAGCTTGTCGGCTAGCGGGAGTTACGAGCAGTACTTC

V gene: TRBV29-1
J gene: TRBJ2-1
clone size: -
D gene: TRBD1
CDR3 protein: CSVGTGEDNEQFF
CDR3 DNA: TGCAGCGTTGGAACAGGGGAAGACAATGAGCAGTTCTTC

V gene: TRBV27
J gene: TRBJ2-3
clone size: -
D gene: -
CDR3 protein: CASSLFKGAGVADTQYF
CDR3 DNA: TGTGCCAGCAGTTTATTCAAGGGAGCGGGCGTGGCAGATACGCAGTATTTT

V gene: TRBV6-5
J gene: TRBJ1-1
clone size: -
D gene: TRBD1
CDR3 protein: CASSPGQGNTEAFF
CDR3 DNA: TGTGCCAGCAGCCCGGGACAGGGGAACACTGAAGCTTTCTTT

V gene: TRBV9
J gene: TRBJ2-2
clone size: -
D gene: -
CDR3 protein: CASSTRDRGTGELFF
CDR3 DNA: TGTGCCAGCAGCACCCGGGACCGAGGCACCGGGGAGCTGTTTTTT

V gene: TRBV28
J gene: TRBJ1-5
clone size: once
D gene: -
CDR3 protein: CASRRTERNQPQHF
CDR3 DNA: TGTGCCAGCAGGCGGACAGAGAGAAATCAGCCCCAGCATTTT

V gene: TRBV5-4
J gene: TRBJ1-2
clone size: -
D gene: TRBD1
CDR3 protein: CASSSRDRENYGYTF
CDR3 DNA: TGTGCCAGCAGCTCAAGGGACAGAGAGAACTATGGCTACACCTTC

V gene: TRBV2
J gene: TRBJ2-3
clone size: -
D gene: -
CDR3 protein: CASNGQISTDTQYF
CDR3 DNA: TGTGCCAGCAATGGACAGATCAGCACAGATACGCAGTATTTT

V gene: TRBV7-2
J gene: TRBJ2-1
clone size: -
D gene: TRBD2
CDR3 protein: CASSLRSSGGALSYNEQFF
CDR3 DNA: TGTGCCAGCAGCTTACGCTCTAGCGGGGGGGCTCTCTCCTACAATGAGCAGTTCTTC

V gene: TRBV28
J gene: TRBJ1-2
clone size: -
D gene: TRBD1
CDR3 protein: CASRSRGLDYGYTF
CDR3 DNA: TGTGCCAGCAGGTCCAGGGGGCTGGACTATGGCTACACCTTC

V gene: TRBV6-1
J gene: TRBJ1-1
clone size: -
D gene: TRBD1
CDR3 protein: CASSDRGTEAFF
CDR3 DNA: TGTGCCAGCAGTGACAGGGGGACTGAAGCTTTCTTT

V gene: TRBV19
J gene: TRBJ1-2
clone size: -
D gene: -
CDR3 protein: CATRKLTGPYGYTF
CDR3 DNA: TGTGCCACCCGGAAACTCACGGGACCCTATGGCTACACCTTC

V gene: TRBV5-1
J gene: TRBJ2-1
clone size: -
D gene: -
CDR3 protein: CASSLAGIEVGNEQFF
CDR3 DNA: TGCGCCAGCAGCTTGGCGGGGATTGAGGTGGGCAATGAGCAGTTCTTC

V gene: TRBV6-1
J gene: TRBJ2-7
clone size: -
D gene: -
CDR3 protein: CASSEVGVVTEQYF
CDR3 DNA: TGTGCCAGCAGTGAAGTGGGGGTAGTGACCGAGCAGTACTTC

V gene: TRBV5-1
J gene: TRBJ2-7
clone size: -
D gene: -
CDR3 protein: CASSLAGRGTSYF
CDR3 DNA: TGCGCCAGCAGCTTAGCCGGCAGGGGGACTTCGTACTTC

V gene: TRBV7-3
J gene: TRBJ2-3
clone size: -
D gene: TRBD2
CDR3 protein: CASSRQPGLAGAADTQYF
CDR3 DNA: TGTGCCAGCAGCCGGCAACCTGGACTAGCGGGGGCCGCAGATACGCAGTATTTT

V gene: TRBV15
J gene: TRBJ2-2
clone size: -
D gene: -
CDR3 protein: CATSREGQGVTGELFF
CDR3 DNA: TGTGCCACCAGCAGAGAAGGGCAGGGAGTTACCGGGGAGCTGTTTTTT

V gene: TRBV5-1
J gene: TRBJ2-2
clone size: once
D gene: TRBD2
CDR3 protein: CASSLAGDGTGELFF
CDR3 DNA: TGCGCCAGCAGCTTAGCGGGAGATGGGACCGGGGAGCTGTTTTTT

V gene: TRBV5-1
J gene: TRBJ2-7
clone size: -
D gene: -
CDR3 protein: CASSGDTYEQYF
CDR3 DNA: TGCGCCAGCAGCGGGGACACCTACGAGCAGTACTTC

V gene: TRBV27
J gene: TRBJ1-1
clone size: -
D gene: -
CDR3 protein: CASSRGGKNTEAFF
CDR3 DNA: TGTGCCAGCAGCCGAGGGGGGAAGAACACTGAAGCTTTCTTT

V gene: TRBV14
J gene: TRBJ2-6
clone size: -
D gene: -
CDR3 protein: CASSLTRGTGANVLTF
CDR3 DNA: TGTGCCAGCAGCCTTACAAGGGGGACTGGGGCCAACGTCCTGACTTTC

V gene: TRBV7-9
J gene: TRBJ2-3
clone size: -
D gene: TRBD1
CDR3 protein: CASSLGTVSTDTQYF
CDR3 DNA: TGTGCCAGCAGCTTGGGGACAGTTAGCACAGATACGCAGTATTTT

V gene: TRBV19
J gene: TRBJ2-2
clone size: -
D gene: -
CDR3 protein: CASSAGIDTGELFF
CDR3 DNA: TGTGCCAGTAGTGCGGGCATAGACACCGGGGAGCTGTTTTTT

V gene: TRBV28
J gene: TRBJ2-1
clone size: -
D gene: -
CDR3 protein: CASSKSGYEQFF
CDR3 DNA: TGTGCCAGCAGTAAGTCCGGGTATGAGCAGTTCTTC

V gene: TRBV6-5
J gene: TRBJ2-5
clone size: -
D gene: -
CDR3 protein: CASSSRQGKGETQYF
CDR3 DNA: TGTGCCAGCAGTAGTCGGCAGGGGAAGGGGGAGACCCAGTACTTC